This is a list of T cell receptor beta chains from one sample in a study of blood T cells in healthy people across ages. TCRdb processed the 5' RACE reads anew with MiXCR; each CDR3 protein has one entry. This table holds some 710,000 distinct CDR3 sequences, 22% found once. Sequencing was carried out using blood. Source of these receptors: a man aged 65 to 79 in good health. Both conserved end residues are part of each CDR3.

v_gene,CDR3aa
TRBV9,CASSAPGLSNTGELFF
TRBV2,CASTRRTSGGYYEQFF
TRBV30,CAWNEIHTDTQYF
TRBV5-5,CASSDDRISQETQYF
TRBV7-8,CASSLADRGTESQHF
TRBV12-3/TRBV12-4,CASSSGTGLVEETQYF
TRBV24-1,CATSDRLAEQYNEQFF
TRBV7-2,CASSPTSGWYNEQFF
TRBV20-1,CSASDYKIPDTQYF
TRBV5-1,CASSLFQGQGSSGNTIYF
TRBV10-3,CAITGGLAGADTQYF
TRBV5-1,CASSLGTSLITDTQYF
TRBV29-1,CSVVDGKETQYF
TRBV20-1,CSATGLVNYNEQFF
TRBV24-1,CATSGSGLAGSYNEQFF
TRBV5-1,CASGLISGNTIYF
TRBV6-2/TRBV6-3,CASGTGHQPQHF
TRBV15,CATSRDLRPQHF
TRBV3-1,CASSDFGQGREFYGYTF
TRBV9,CASSGDRGLLETQYF
TRBV7-9,CASSLGLAGQWATDTQYF
TRBV7-2,CASSLVYDTSTDTQYF
TRBV6-6,CASIGTSGPDNEQFF
TRBV10-2,CASRAGQGWEETQYF
TRBV12-3/TRBV12-4,CASSSWDRKETQYF
TRBV6-5,CASSRQTDYYGYTF
TRBV6-5,CASSYRELYNEQFF
TRBV12-3/TRBV12-4,CASNARDRVAPLHF
TRBV10-3,CAISDQAGVTEAFF